This TCR beta chain was sequenced in a study of OX40 agonist ivuxolimab in advanced cancers. On the study more broadly: Earlier anti-PD-1, anti-PD-L1 or anti-CTLA-4 therapy was permitted; about 44% had received some. Study results and limitations: Clonal expansion was seen in CD4+ and CD8+ blood T cells by week 6 at 0.1 to 3.0 mg/kg. CD8+ T cells averaged more expanded clones than CD4+.

Concerning this clone: As yet, its antigen is unknown.

Profiling relied on immunoSEQ multiplex PCR, and the TCRdb table lists in-frame clones only, not all of them. This repertoire shows nearly 70,000 clones, 80% to 90% found once; its top ten account for nearly 8.5%. Germline lookup yields CDR1 KGHSY and CDR2 FQNENV. Trimming removed 5 bases from V and 2 bases from J, with 13 bases in between. CDR3 size: 15 residues. The material sequenced was CD4+ or CD8+ T cells sorted from blood, taken in a trial of the OX40 agonist ivuxolimab. The chain couples TRBV16 to TRBJ1-5; D ambiguous. This clonotype was obtained from an adult with an advanced solid tumor such as melanoma, head and neck, liver or kidney cancer. The CDR3: CASSLGAGGNQPQHF. CDR3 nucleotides: TGTGCCAGCAGCTTAGGTGCCGGCGGCAATCAGCCCCAGCATTTT.